The sequence of this TCR beta chain was determined in a study of human T cells and chemical hapten exposure. The wider study: Throughout the approximately 24-week study, diphenylcyclopropenone was applied weekly to the patients' scalps. Yields of TCR per sample differed, chiefly owing to small differences in pooled library volume.

This clonotype showed up just once. Antigen: not known. Trimming pared 6 bases from V and 3 bases from J, leaving 13 bases between. The germline gives CDR1 SGHAT, CDR2 FQNNGV. The CDR3 extends over 14 amino acids. Regarding the study as a whole: The number of TCRs above 1 in 1000 frequency did not change after DPC sensitization.

Time point described: patch test 3, about 24 weeks after DPC sensitization. Treatment noted: therapeutic diphenylcyclopropenone sensitization with weekly scalp DPC. One entry per CDR3 protein, called by TCRdb with MiXCR from the RACE reads. The sample has 150,000 to 200,000 distinct CDR3 sequences, about 22% seen once. This sequence was found in a woman between 35 and 50 years old with alopecia areata. Some clones in this sample may be carry-over from other donors' samples. This chain links TRBV11-2 with TRBJ2-3; D gene ambiguous. Source: whole blood, taken in connection with sensitization to the hapten diphenylcyclopropenone (DPC). The CDR3 reads CASSQSLGTDTQYF. CDR3 sequence (DNA): TGTGCCAGCAGTCAGAGCTTGGGAACAGATACGCAGTATTTT. The entire variable domain, with the rest obtained from reference TRBV11-2 and TRBJ2-3, is as follows: EAGVAQSPRYKIIEKRQSVAFWCNPISGHATLYWYQQILGQGPKLLIQFQNNGVVDDSQLPKDRFSAERLKGVDSTLKIQPAKLEDSAVYLCASSQSLGTDTQYFGPGTRLTVL.